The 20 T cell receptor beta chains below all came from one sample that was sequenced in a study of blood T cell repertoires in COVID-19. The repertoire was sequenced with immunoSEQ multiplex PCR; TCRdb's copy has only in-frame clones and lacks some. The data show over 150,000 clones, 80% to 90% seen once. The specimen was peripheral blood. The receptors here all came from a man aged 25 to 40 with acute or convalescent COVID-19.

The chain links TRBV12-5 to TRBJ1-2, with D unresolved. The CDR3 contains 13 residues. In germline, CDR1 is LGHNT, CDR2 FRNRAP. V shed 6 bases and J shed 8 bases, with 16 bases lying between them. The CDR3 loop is CASGPLQTGGYTF. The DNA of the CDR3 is TGTGCTAGTGGGCCCCTCCAAACGGGGGGCTACACCTTC. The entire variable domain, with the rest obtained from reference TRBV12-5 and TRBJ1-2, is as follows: DARVTQTPRHKVTEMGQEVTMRCQPILGHNTVFWYRQTMMQGLELLAYFRNRAPLDDSGMPKDRFSAEMPDATLATLKIQPSEPRDSAVYFCASGPLQTGGYTFGSGTRLTVV.

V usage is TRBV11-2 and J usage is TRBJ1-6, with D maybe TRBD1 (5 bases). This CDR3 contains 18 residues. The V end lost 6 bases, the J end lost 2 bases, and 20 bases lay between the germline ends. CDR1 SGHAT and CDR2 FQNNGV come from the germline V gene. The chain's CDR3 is CASRHDRGYGTYNSPLHF. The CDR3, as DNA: TGTGCCAGCAGGCATGACCGGGGGTACGGGACCTATAATTCACCCCTCCACTTT.

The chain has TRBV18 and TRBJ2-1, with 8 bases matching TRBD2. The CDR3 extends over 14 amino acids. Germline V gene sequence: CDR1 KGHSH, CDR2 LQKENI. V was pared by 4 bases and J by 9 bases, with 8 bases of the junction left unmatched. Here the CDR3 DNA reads TGTGCCAGCTCACACGCGGCGGGGGGCGGTGAGCAGTTCTTC. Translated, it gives CASSHAAGGGEQFF.

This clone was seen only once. The CDR3 protein is CSVARGSSYEQYF. CDR3 DNA: TGCAGCGTAGCGAGGGGGAGCTCCTACGAGCAGTACTTC. The chain combines TRBV29-1 with TRBJ2-7; D might be TRBD1 (6 bases). CDR3 length equals 13 residues. CDR1 and CDR2 from the germline V gene are SQVTM and ANQGSEA. The V gene lost 6 bases and the J gene lost 0 bases, with 12 bases spanning the gap.

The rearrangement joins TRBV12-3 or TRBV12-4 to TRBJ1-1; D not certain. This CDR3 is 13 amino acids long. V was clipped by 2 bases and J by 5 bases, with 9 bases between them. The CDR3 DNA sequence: TGTGCCAGCAGTTTAAAGTTGGAGACTGAAGCTTTCTTT. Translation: CASSLKLETEAFF.

The CDR3 nucleotides are TGTGCCAGCAGCTTACGGCGGGATCCAGCAGATACGCAGTATTTT. Its translation is CASSLRRDPADTQYF. This rearrangement joins TRBV7-3 to TRBJ2-3; TRBD2 might be the D (6 bases). Trimming took 2 bases from V and 4 from J, leaving 13 bases between them. The CDR3 consists of 15 residues. Germline loops: CDR1 SGHTA, CDR2 FQGTGA.

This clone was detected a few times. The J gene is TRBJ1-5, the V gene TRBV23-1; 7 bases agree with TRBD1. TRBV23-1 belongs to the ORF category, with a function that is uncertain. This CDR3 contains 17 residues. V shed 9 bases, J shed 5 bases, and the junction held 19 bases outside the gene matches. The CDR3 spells CARTFKTTGEEDQPQHF. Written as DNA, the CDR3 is TGCGCCAGGACATTTAAAACCACAGGGGAGGAGGATCAGCCCCAGCATTTT.

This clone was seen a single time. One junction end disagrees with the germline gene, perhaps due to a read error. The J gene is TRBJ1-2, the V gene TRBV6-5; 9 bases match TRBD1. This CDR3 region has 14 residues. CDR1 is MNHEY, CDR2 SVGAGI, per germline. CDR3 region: CASSYSRDRGYSFF. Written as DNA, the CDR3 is TGTGCCAGCAGTTACTCCCGCGACAGGGGGTATTCTTTCTTC.

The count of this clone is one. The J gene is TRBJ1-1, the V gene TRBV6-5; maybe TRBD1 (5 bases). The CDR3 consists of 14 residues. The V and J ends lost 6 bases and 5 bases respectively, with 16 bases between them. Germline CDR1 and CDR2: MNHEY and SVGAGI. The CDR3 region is CASSNMGGSTEAFF. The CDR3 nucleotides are TGTGCCAGCAGCAACATGGGGGGAAGTACTGAAGCTTTCTTT.

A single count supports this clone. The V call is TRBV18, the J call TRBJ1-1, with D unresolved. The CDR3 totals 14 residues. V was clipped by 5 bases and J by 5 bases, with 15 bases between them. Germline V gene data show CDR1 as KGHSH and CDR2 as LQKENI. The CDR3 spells CASSSNRRTTEAFF. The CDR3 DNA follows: TGTGCCAGCTCATCAAACCGGAGGACGACTGAAGCTTTCTTT.

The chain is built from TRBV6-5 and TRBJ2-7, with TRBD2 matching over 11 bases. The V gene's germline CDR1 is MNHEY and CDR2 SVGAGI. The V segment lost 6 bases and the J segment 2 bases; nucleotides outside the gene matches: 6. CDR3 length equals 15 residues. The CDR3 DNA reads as TGTGCCAGCAGCACTCTAGCGGGAGGCGCCTACGAGCAGTACTTC. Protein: CASSTLAGGAYEQYF.

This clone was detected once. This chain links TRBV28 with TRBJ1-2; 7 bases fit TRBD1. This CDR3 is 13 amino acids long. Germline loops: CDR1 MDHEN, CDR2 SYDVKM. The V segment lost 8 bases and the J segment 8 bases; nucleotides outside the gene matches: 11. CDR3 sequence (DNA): TGTGCCAGCGGCAGGGGGGAGCTAAGCGGCTACACCTTC. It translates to CASGRGELSGYTF.

CDR3 protein: CASARVPEQFF. Written as DNA, the CDR3 is TGCGCCAGCGCCCGGGTGCCGGAGCAGTTCTTC. The V call is TRBV23-1, the J call TRBJ2-1; D gene uncertain. TRBV23-1 is an ORF, and what it does is uncertain. V lost 8 bases and J lost 10, with 12 bases in between. The CDR3 length is 11 residues.

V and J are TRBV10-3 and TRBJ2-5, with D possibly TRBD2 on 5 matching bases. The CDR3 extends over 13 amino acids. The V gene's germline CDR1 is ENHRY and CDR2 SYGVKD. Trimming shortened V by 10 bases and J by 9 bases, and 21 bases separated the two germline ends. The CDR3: CANSPGSESAQYF. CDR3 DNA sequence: TGTGCCAACTCACCGGGATCGGAATCGGCCCAGTACTTC.

CDR3 bases: TGCAGCGTTCATAGCGGGGGGCGCAATGAGCAGTTCTTC. Protein: CSVHSGGRNEQFF. This rearrangement joins TRBV29-1 to TRBJ2-1, with 10 bases lining up with TRBD2. Losses at the gene ends were 5 bases for V and 6 bases for J; bases not matched to a gene: 4. Germline CDR1 SQVTM, CDR2 ANQGSEA. The CDR3 spans 13 residues.

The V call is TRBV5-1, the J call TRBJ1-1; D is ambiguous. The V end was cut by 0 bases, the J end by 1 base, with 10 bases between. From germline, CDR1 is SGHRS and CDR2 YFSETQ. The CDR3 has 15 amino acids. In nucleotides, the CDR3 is TGCGCCAGCAGCTTGGCCGGACTAGGGAACACTGAAGCTTTCTTT. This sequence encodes CASSLAGLGNTEAFF.

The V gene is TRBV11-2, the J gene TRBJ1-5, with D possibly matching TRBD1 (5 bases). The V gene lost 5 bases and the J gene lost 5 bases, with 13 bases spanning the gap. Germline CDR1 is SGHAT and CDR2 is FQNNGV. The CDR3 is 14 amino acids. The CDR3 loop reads CASSPTGVDQPQHF. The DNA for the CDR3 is TGTGCCAGCAGCCCCACAGGAGTCGATCAGCCCCAGCATTTT. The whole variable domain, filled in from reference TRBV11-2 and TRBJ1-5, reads EAGVAQSPRYKIIEKRQSVAFWCNPISGHATLYWYQQILGQGPKLLIQFQNNGVVDDSQLPKDRFSAERLKGVDSTLKIQPAKLEDSAVYLCASSPTGVDQPQHFGDGTRLSIL.

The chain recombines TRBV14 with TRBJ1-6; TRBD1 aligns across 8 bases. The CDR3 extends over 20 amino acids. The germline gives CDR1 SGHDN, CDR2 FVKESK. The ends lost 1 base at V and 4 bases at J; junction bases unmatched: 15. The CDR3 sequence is CASSQGGTGGLTYYNSPLHF. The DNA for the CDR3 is TGTGCCAGCAGCCAAGGGGGGACAGGTGGACTTACCTATTATAATTCACCCCTCCACTTT.

This CDR3 reads CASSGKGQPNSGNTIYF. Here the CDR3 DNA reads TGTGCCAGCAGTGGGAAGGGACAGCCTAACTCTGGAAACACCATATATTTT. The J gene is TRBJ1-3, the V gene TRBV6-1; 7 bases align to TRBD1. CDR3 size: 17 residues. Per germline, CDR1 MNHNS and CDR2 SASEGT. V shed 4 bases, J shed 0 bases, and the junction held 9 bases outside the gene matches.

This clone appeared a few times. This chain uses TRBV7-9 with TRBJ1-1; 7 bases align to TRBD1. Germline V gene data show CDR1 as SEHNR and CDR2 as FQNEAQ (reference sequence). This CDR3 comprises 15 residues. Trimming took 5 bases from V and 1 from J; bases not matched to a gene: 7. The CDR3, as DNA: TGTGCCAGCAGCCCAGGGGGGATCTCGAACACTGAAGCTTTCTTT. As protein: CASSPGGISNTEAFF.